This T cell receptor beta chain was retrieved from a study of resident and recirculating memory T cells in vitiligo. The wider study: Genomic DNA was extracted from whole homogenized samples, with no cell sorting.

Germline V gives CDR1 SEHNR, CDR2 FQNEAQ (reference sequence). The CDR3 runs 14 residues. Trimming cost V 1 base and J 8 bases, with 14 bases left between them. General study findings and limits: No single dominant TCR clone appeared; lesion clonality varied.

As regards this clone: Its antigen is not known.

The table came from immunoSEQ multiplex PCR; TCRdb's copy has only in-frame clones and leaves some out. The sample includes around 38,000 clones, over 90% of them seen just once. This chain uses TRBV7-9 with TRBJ1-2; D not certain. This TCR was recovered from a male donor with vitiligo. The sample comprised blood. The CDR3 sequence is CASSLGQVTVGYTF. The CDR3 DNA reads TGTGCCAGCAGCTTAGGGCAGGTCACGGTAGGCTACACCTTC.